These T cell receptor beta chains were read from a single sample in a study of graft-versus-host responses after intestinal transplantation. For these receptors, no antigen is known. Sequencing was performed with immunoSEQ multiplex PCR; in TCRdb, only in-frame clones are kept and a portion is missing. The sample yields roughly 80,000 clones, roughly 84% seen once. Sequenced here: unstimulated CD8+ T cells sorted from spleen or lymph node cells, sampled before transplant. The origin of the receptors is a human donor who was the organ donor for an intestinal transplant. The CDR3 runs from the conserved cysteine through the conserved F or W. D genes are given only for firm matches. The listing skips clone size in some rows; elsewhere it reads once, few, many or a size class.

clone_size j_call d_call v_call cdr3_nt cdr3_aa
- TRBJ2-7 - TRBV9 TGTGCCAGCAGCGTAGCTGGAGGACATCCTACCTACGAGCAGTACTTC CASSVAGGHPTYEQYF
few TRBJ1-1 - TRBV7-6 TGTGCCAGCAGCTTAGTGACCGGGAACACTGAAGCTTTCTTT CASSLVTGNTEAFF
- TRBJ2-7 - TRBV28 TGTGCCAGCAGTTTATTCAGAGGCTACGAGCAGTACTTC CASSLFRGYEQYF
- TRBJ2-7 - TRBV19 TGTGCCAGTAGTATGGGCCCAACCTACGAGCAGTACTTC CASSMGPTYEQYF
- TRBJ2-1 TRBD2 TRBV5-6 TGTGCCAGCAGCGGGGGGCGGGGGGCCCCCTACAATGAGCAGTTCTTC CASSGGRGAPYNEQFF
- TRBJ2-7 - TRBV11-2 TGTGCCAGCAGCTCCCAGGGGAACGAGCAGTACTTC CASSSQGNEQYF
- TRBJ1-5 - TRBV30 TGTGCCTGGGGGGTGGGGGGCAATCAGCCCCAGCATTTT CAWGVGGNQPQHF
- TRBJ2-7 - TRBV28 TGTGCCAGCAGCTTCAGGGCGACAGTCCCCCCCTACGAGCAGTACTTC CASSFRATVPPYEQYF
- TRBJ1-1 - TRBV7-6 TGTGCCAGCAGCTTAGCCGAAGAAGGATACACGACTGAAGCTTTCTTT CASSLAEEGYTTEAFF
few TRBJ1-1 - TRBV6-5 TGTGCCAGCAGCCCCTATAGAGGGGAAGCTTTCTTT CASSPYRGEAFF
- TRBJ1-2 - TRBV2 TGTGCCAGCGGTTCCGCATATGGCTACACCTTC CASGSAYGYTF
- TRBJ2-6 - TRBV2 TGTGCCAGCAGCCATAACAGGGACTCTGGGGCCAACGTCCTGACTTTC CASSHNRDSGANVLTF
- TRBJ1-4 - TRBV19 TGTGCCAGTAGTCTTCGGGAATCCACTAATGAAAAACTGTTTTTT CASSLRESTNEKLFF
- TRBJ2-7 - TRBV13 TGTGCCAGCAGCCTCCTTTACGACGAGCAGTACTTC CASSLLYDEQYF
- TRBJ2-2 - TRBV30 TGTGCCTGGAGTGGTTCAGCGGGCGTAAACACCGGGGAGCTGTTTTTT CAWSGSAGVNTGELFF